One sample yielded the 12 T cell receptor beta chains listed below, sequenced in a study of tumor-infiltrating lymphocytes in primary liver carcinoma. Co-extracting RNA and DNA was done with about 17-30 mg of unsorted bulk tissue as input. TCR beta cDNA came from approximately 0.55 ug total RNA, primed with a constant-region primer. Libraries covering TCR beta were generated through three nested multiplex PCR rounds (using a slightly modified ARM-PCR). Each of the first two PCR rounds ran approximately 11 cycles with TRBV1-TRBV30 forward and C-beta reverse primers. TCRdb ran MiXCR on the multiplex PCR reads and lists one entry per CDR3 protein. The sample records more than 50,000 distinct CDR3 sequences, over 65% being singletons. The source material was liver tumor tissue from sampling region 2. Subset reported: tumor region T2, inferior pole. The receptor set was obtained from a man aged 40-49 years with primary liver carcinoma and hepatitis B virus infection.

This clonotype was recorded at least ten times. The CDR3 is CASSAQGGDSIQYF. CDR3 bases: TGTGCCAGCAGTGCCCAGGGGGGGGACAGCATTCAGTACTTC. This sequence joins TRBV12-3 or TRBV12-4 and TRBJ2-4; TRBD1 or TRBD2 may be the D gene (7 bases each). The ends were cut back, 5 bases at V and 9 bases at J, with 17 bases in the middle. The CDR3 runs 14 residues.

This clonotype was counted ten times or more. The J gene is TRBJ1-6, the V gene TRBV6-1; no reliable D call. The CDR3 is 16 amino acids. Germline lookup yields CDR1 MNHNS and CDR2 SASEGT. Trimming removed 5 bases at V and 6 bases at J, with 17 bases between. The CDR3 DNA reads as TGTGCCAGCAGTCTCGGACTGATTGCTAGTAATTCACCCCTCCACTTT. Its translation is CASSLGLIASNSPLHF.

This clonotype was found a few times. The genes are TRBV7-3 and TRBJ2-2; 7 bases agree with TRBD2. The CDR3 length is 15 residues. The germline V gene encodes CDR1 SGHTA and CDR2 FQGTGA. The V and J ends lost 2 bases and 4 bases, in that order; junction bases with no gene match: 4. The CDR3 reads CASSLLASGTGELFF. CDR3 in DNA: TGTGCCAGCAGCTTACTGGCTAGCGGCACCGGGGAGCTGTTTTTT.

On this clonotype itself: One end of the junction does not line up with germline, which may come from a read error. The chain recombines TRBV12-3 or TRBV12-4 with TRBJ2-3; TRBD1 might be the D (5 bases). Judging by the DNA end, TRBJ1-5 fits better; the J call may be wrong. The CDR3 length is 14 residues. The CDR3 spells CASSLQDGTDTQHF. CDR3 DNA sequence: TGCGCCAGCAGTTTACAGGACGGCACAGATACGCAGCATTTT.

At least ten counts were recorded for this clonotype. The V and J genes are TRBV28 and TRBJ2-7; 7 nucleotides line up with TRBD1. The ends lost 5 bases at V and 1 base at J; junction bases unmatched: 8. The germline CDR1 and CDR2 sequences are MDHEN and SYDVKM. The CDR3 consists of 15 residues. In DNA form, the CDR3 reads TGTGCCAGCAGTATAAGGGGGCCCCTGTCCTACGAGCAGTACTTC. Its protein is CASSIRGPLSYEQYF.

As concerns this clonotype: The junction departs from the called germline gene at one end, perhaps through a read error. V usage is TRBV4-1 and J usage is TRBJ2-1; D is unclear. This CDR3 has 15 amino acids. The germline gives CDR1 MGHRA, CDR2 YSYEKL. The CDR3 here is CATSPPLGPYNEQFF. CDR3 bases: TGCGCCACCAGCCCACCTCTCGGTCCCTATAATGAGCAGTTCTTC.

The genes are TRBV12-3 or TRBV12-4 and TRBJ2-7; D is possibly TRBD1 (7 bases). The length of the CDR3 is 13 residues. Trimming took off 5 bases at V and 9 bases at J, with 17 bases between the two ends. In DNA form, the CDR3 reads TGTGCCAGCAGTCAACAGGGGACTGCCGTGCAGTACTTC. The encoded protein is CASSQQGTAVQYF.

This clonotype was seen only once. The conserved phenylalanine or tryptophan normally closing the CDR3 is absent here, so this likely arose from a read error. The V gene is TRBV12-3 or TRBV12-4, the J gene TRBJ2-7; maybe TRBD2 (5 bases). This CDR3 has 13 residues. This CDR3 reads CVITRREYYEQYL. The DNA for the CDR3 is TGTGTCATCACCCGACGGGAATACTACGAGCAGTACTTA.

The V gene is TRBV28, the J gene TRBJ2-7, with D possibly matching TRBD2 (6 bases). CDR1 and CDR2 from the germline V gene are MDHEN and SYDVKM. V was clipped by 2 bases and J by 5 bases, with 16 bases between them. The CDR3 contains 15 residues. The CDR3 sequence: CASSLRGGWGDEQYF. For the CDR3, the DNA is TGTGCCAGCAGTTTAAGGGGTGGCTGGGGGGACGAGCAGTACTTC.

The rearrangement uses TRBV10-1 and TRBJ2-5; no definite D call. V gave up 2 bases and J gave up 5 bases, with 15 bases separating them. Germline V lookup: CDR1 WNHNN, CDR2 SYGVQD (reference sequence). CDR3 length: 15 residues. CDR3 in DNA: TGCGCCAGCAGTGAGGGTCGCCTACCACACGAGACCCAGTACTTC. It is translated as CASSEGRLPHETQYF.

As for this clonotype: A read error is likely, as this CDR3 ends without the conserved phenylalanine or tryptophan. This chain uses TRBV11-2 with TRBJ1-3; possible D gene TRBD1, 5 bases. Trimming removed 11 bases from V and 6 bases from J, with 17 bases in between. The CDR3 runs to 13 residues. Germline CDR1 SGHAT, CDR2 FQNNGV. The CDR3 sequence: CAPAQGAENTIYL. CDR3 nucleotides: TGTGCCCCAGCCCAGGGAGCTGAAAACACCATATATTTA.

The table lists this clonotype with a few counts. Given the absence of the conserved phenylalanine or tryptophan at the CDR3 end, a read error is likely. The DNA is left out, because the CDR3 cannot be placed on it with certainty; the CDR3 is given as TCRdb lists it. This rearrangement joins TRBV7-8 to TRBJ2-1; the D call in the table, TRBD2, was not verified against the DNA. The germline CDR1 and CDR2 sequences are SGHVS and FQNEAQ. The CDR3 extends over 15 residues, inclusive of both ends. The CDR3 sequence: CASRPASGSYNEQSS.